These T cell receptor beta chains were read from a single sample in a study of identifying expanded T cells in peripheral blood. Assay used: immunoSEQ multiplex PCR; TCRdb lists only in-frame clones, some missing. The data contain approximately 58,000 clones, 89% of them singletons. Sequencing was carried out using blood. All receptors derive from a person aged 18 to 75 in good health. Both conserved end residues are part of each CDR3. Fields, in order: J gene, clone size, V gene, D gene, CDR3 DNA, CDR3 protein. A D gene is named only where the DNA matches it firmly. Clone size is stated in some rows and not others, as once, few, many or a class when expanded.

TRBJ2-1 . TRBV9 . TGTGCCAGCAGCGCCGAGGGGGTTTGGGACAATGAGCAGTTCTTC CASSAEGVWDNEQFF
TRBJ1-5 . TRBV4-2 . TGTGCCAGCAGCCAAGGGAACCTGGACAGTAAGAGTTCAAGAGATAATCAGCCCCAGCATTTT CASSQGNLDSKSSRDNQPQHF
TRBJ2-1 . TRBV7-8 . TGTGCCAGCAGCTTAAATCGGGACGAGCAGTTCTTC CASSLNRDEQFF
TRBJ2-4 . TRBV2 TRBD1 TGTGCCAGCAGCGCCACCGCAGGACAGGGTGTCAAAAACATTCAGTACTTC CASSATAGQGVKNIQYF
TRBJ2-1 . TRBV10-3 TRBD2 TGTGCCATCTCGGCTAGCGGGGACTACAATGAGCAGTTCTTC CAISASGDYNEQFF
TRBJ1-5 . TRBV6-5 . TGTGCCAGCAGTTACGGTTTTGGCAATCAGCCCCAGCATTTT CASSYGFGNQPQHF
TRBJ1-6 . TRBV2 . TGTGCCAGCAGTGAACAGGCGGGCAATTCACCCCTCCACTTT CASSEQAGNSPLHF
TRBJ1-4 . TRBV10-3 . TGTGCCATCAGTGATGTTGGGCTAGCTAATGAAAAACTGTTTTTT CAISDVGLANEKLFF
TRBJ1-2 . TRBV6-7 . TGTGCCAGCAGTTATTCCCGGGGGAACAACTATGGCTACACCTTC CASSYSRGNNYGYTF
TRBJ1-4 . TRBV9 . TGTGCCAGCAGCGTCCTGGGGCAGGTAGGAGAAAAACTGTTTTTT CASSVLGQVGEKLFF
TRBJ2-3 . TRBV4-1 TRBD1 TGCGCCAGCAGCCAAGTGCCGGGACAGGGGTTAGATACGCAGTATTTT CASSQVPGQGLDTQYF
TRBJ2-5 once TRBV7-8 TRBD2 TGTGCCAGCCGACGTAACGCCGGGACTAGCGGCGAAGAGACCCAGTACTTC CASRRNAGTSGEETQYF
TRBJ2-5 . TRBV18 TRBD2 TGTGCCAGCTCAGCCCGGGGGGGGCAAGAGACCCAGTACTTC CASSARGGQETQYF
TRBJ1-3 . TRBV27 TRBD1 TGTGCCAGCAGGGGGACAGGAGACCCCTCTGGAAACACCATATATTTT CASRGTGDPSGNTIYF
TRBJ2-3 . TRBV7-2 . TGTGCCAGCAGCTTAGGAAGCAGAAGCACAGATACGCAGTATTTT CASSLGSRSTDTQYF
TRBJ1-2 . TRBV29-1 TRBD1 TGCAGCGTCCGGACCGGGACAGGGAAGGGCTACACCTTC CSVRTGTGKGYTF
TRBJ2-7 . TRBV7-2 TRBD1 TGTGCCAGCAGCCTATACAGGGGACCCTACGAGCAGTACTTC CASSLYRGPYEQYF